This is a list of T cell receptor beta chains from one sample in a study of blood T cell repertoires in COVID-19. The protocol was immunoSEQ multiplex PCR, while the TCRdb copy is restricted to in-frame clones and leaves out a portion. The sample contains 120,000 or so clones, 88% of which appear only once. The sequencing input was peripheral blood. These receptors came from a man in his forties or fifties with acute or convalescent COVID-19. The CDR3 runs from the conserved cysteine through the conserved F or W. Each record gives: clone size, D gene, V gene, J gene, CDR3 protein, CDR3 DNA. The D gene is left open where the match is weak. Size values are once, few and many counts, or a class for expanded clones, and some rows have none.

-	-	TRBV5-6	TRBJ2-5	CASSLIRGKGQETQYF	TGTGCCAGCAGCTTGATAAGGGGAAAGGGTCAAGAGACCCAGTACTTC
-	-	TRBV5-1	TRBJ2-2	CASSLARGGELFF	TGCGCCAGCAGCTTGGCCAGAGGCGGGGAGCTGTTTTTT
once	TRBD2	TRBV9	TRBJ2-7	CASSVTSGGGPYEQYF	TGTGCCAGCAGCGTGACTAGCGGGGGAGGCCCCTACGAGCAGTACTTC
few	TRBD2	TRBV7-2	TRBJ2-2	CASSWTSGTGELFF	TGTGCCAGCAGCTGGACTAGCGGGACCGGGGAGCTGTTTTTT
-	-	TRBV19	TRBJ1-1	CASSDDRTTNTEAFF	TGTGCCAGTAGTGACGACAGGACGACGAACACTGAAGCTTTCTTT
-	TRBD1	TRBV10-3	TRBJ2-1	CAIKSTGTYNEQFF	TGTGCCATCAAGTCGACAGGGACCTACAATGAGCAGTTCTTC
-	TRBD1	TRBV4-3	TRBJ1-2	CASSQGTGGFGYTF	TGCGCCAGCAGCCAGGGGACAGGGGGCTTTGGCTACACCTTC
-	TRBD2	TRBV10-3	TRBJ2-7	CAIGNPGLAGSSSYEQYF	TGTGCCATCGGGAACCCGGGACTAGCGGGATCTAGCTCCTACGAGCAGTACTTC
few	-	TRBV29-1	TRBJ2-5	CSVSSGTGYETQYF	TGCAGCGTTTCTTCGGGCACAGGTTATGAGACCCAGTACTTC
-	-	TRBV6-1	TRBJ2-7	CASKPTAGGEQYF	TGTGCCAGCAAGCCCACAGCGGGTGGGGAGCAGTACTTC
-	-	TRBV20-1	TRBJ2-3	CSAPWRNTQYF	TGCAGTGCCCCCTGGCGGAATACGCAGTATTTT
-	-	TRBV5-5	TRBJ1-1	CASIPWGVNTEAFF	TGTGCCAGCATCCCCTGGGGGGTGAACACTGAAGCTTTCTTT
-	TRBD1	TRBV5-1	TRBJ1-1	CASSLQGATEAFF	TGCGCCAGCAGCTTGCAGGGGGCGACTGAAGCTTTCTTT
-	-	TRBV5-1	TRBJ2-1	CASSLAEQVNEQFF	TGCGCCAGCAGCTTGGCGGAACAGGTAAATGAGCAGTTCTTC
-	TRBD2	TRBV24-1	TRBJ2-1	CATSSGGIYNEQFF	TGTGCCACCTCTTCGGGAGGGATTTACAATGAGCAGTTCTTC
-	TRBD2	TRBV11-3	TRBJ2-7	CASSLNSGLAGLF	TGTGCCAGCAGCTTAAACTCGGGACTAGCGGGCCTCTTC
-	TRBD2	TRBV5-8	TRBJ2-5	CASSWFTLAVQETQYF	TGTGCCAGCAGCTGGTTCACACTAGCGGTCCAAGAGACCCAGTACTTC
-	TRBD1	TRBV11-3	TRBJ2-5	CASSSRGRDRAETQYF	TGTGCCAGCAGCTCGAGAGGCCGGGACAGGGCGGAGACCCAGTACTTC
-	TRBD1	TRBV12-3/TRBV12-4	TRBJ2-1	CASSRTGVNEQFF	TGTGCCAGCAGTCGAACAGGGGTCAATGAGCAGTTCTTC
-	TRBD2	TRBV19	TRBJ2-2	CASGTSGTGELFF	TGTGCCAGCGGGACTAGCGGAACCGGGGAGCTGTTTTTT
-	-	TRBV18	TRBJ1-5	CASSAGTPESQPQHF	TGTGCCAGCTCAGCCGGGACACCCGAATCCCAGCCCCAGCATTTT
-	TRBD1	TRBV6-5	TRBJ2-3	CASSRTGMADTQYF	TGTGCCAGCAGTCGGACAGGGATGGCAGATACGCAGTATTTT
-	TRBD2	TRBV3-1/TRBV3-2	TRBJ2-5	CASSSLAGEGEETQYF	TGTGCCAGCTCCTCCCTAGCGGGAGAGGGAGAAGAGACCCAGTACTTC
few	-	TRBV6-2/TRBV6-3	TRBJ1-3	CASSGAYSGNTIYF	TGTGCCAGCAGTGGGGCCTACTCTGGAAACACCATATATTTT
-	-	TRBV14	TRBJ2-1	CASSQEALFGLLHNEQFF	TGTGCCAGCAGCCAAGAAGCCCTATTCGGTCTCCTACACAATGAGCAGTTCTTC
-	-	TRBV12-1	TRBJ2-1	CASSFPGLAGGDEQFF	TGTGCCAGCAGCTTCCCGGGACTAGCGGGAGGAGATGAGCAGTTCTTC
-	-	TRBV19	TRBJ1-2	CASSILSATYGYTF	TGTGCCAGTAGTATCTTGTCAGCGACCTATGGCTACACCTTC
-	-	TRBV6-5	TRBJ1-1	CASSYSEGNTEAFF	TGTGCCAGCAGTTACTCAGAGGGAAACACTGAAGCTTTCTTT
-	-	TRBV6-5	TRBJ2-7	CASSYGQYSYEQYF	TGTGCCAGCAGTTACGGACAGTACTCCTACGAGCAGTACTTC
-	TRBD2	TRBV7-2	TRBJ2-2	CASSSSGMTGELFF	TGTGCCAGCAGCTCTAGCGGGATGACGGGGGAGCTGTTTTTT
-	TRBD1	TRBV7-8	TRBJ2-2	CASSPRGRDTGELFF	TGTGCCAGCAGCCCCAGGGGGCGGGACACCGGGGAGCTGTTTTTT
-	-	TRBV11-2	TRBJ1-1	CASSLEGAGTEAFF	TGTGCCAGCAGCTTAGAGGGGGCAGGTACTGAAGCTTTCTTT
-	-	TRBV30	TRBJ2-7	CAWRLDRAEGYEQYF	TGTGCCTGGAGACTTGACCGGGCCGAGGGATACGAGCAGTACTTC
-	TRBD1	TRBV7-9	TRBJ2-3	CASSPPGTGGTDTQYF	TGTGCCAGCAGCCCCCCGGGGACAGGGGGCACAGATACGCAGTATTTT
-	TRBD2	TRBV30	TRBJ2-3	CACIAGLAEGGDTQYF	TGTGCCTGTATTGCTGGACTAGCGGAGGGGGGGGATACGCAGTATTTT
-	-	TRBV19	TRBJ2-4	CASSIVGVRTKNIQYF	TGTGCCAGTAGTATAGTCGGAGTTCGGACCAAAAACATTCAGTACTTC
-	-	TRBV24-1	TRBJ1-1	CATSLETGLTEAFF	TGTGCCACCAGCCTGGAGACAGGCTTAACTGAAGCTTTCTTT
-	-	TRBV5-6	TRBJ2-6	CASRGATGANVLTF	TGTGCCAGCAGGGGGGCTACTGGGGCCAACGTCCTGACTTTC
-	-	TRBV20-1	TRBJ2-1	CSASGPNEQFF	TGCAGTGCCTCAGGGCCCAATGAGCAGTTCTTC
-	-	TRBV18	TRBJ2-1	CASSPLIYNEQFF	TGTGCCAGCTCACCCCTTATTTACAATGAGCAGTTCTTC
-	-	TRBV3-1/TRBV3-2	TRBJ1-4	CASSPSSRVTSTNEKLFF	TGTGCCAGCAGCCCCAGCTCCCGGGTTACTTCGACTAATGAAAAACTGTTTTTT
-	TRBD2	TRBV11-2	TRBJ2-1	CASSWGLAPSYNEQFF	TGTGCCAGCAGCTGGGGACTAGCGCCTTCCTACAATGAGCAGTTCTTC
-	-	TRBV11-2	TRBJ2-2	CASSAHRVTGELFF	TGTGCCAGCAGCGCCCACCGGGTCACCGGGGAGCTGTTTTTT
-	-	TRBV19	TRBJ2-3	CASSITRTGGGDTQYF	TGTGCCAGTAGTATTACCCGGACTGGGGGAGGAGATACGCAGTATTTT
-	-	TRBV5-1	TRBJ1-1	CASSLTGRDTEAFF	TGCGCCAGCAGCTTGACAGGGAGAGACACTGAAGCTTTCTTT
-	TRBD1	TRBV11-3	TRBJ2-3	CASSTGKSTGGTDTQYF	TGTGCCAGCAGCACAGGAAAATCGACAGGGGGCACAGATACGCAGTATTTT
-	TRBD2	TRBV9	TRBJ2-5	CASTLAAGIQETQYF	TGTGCCAGCACATTAGCAGCGGGAATCCAAGAGACCCAGTACTTC
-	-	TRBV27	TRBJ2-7	CASSLFAGVYEQYF	TGTGCCAGCAGTTTATTTGCAGGGGTTTACGAGCAGTACTTC
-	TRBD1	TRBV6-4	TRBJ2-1	CASSVTVTGSYNEQFF	TGTGCCAGCAGCGTAACCGTGACAGGGAGCTACAATGAGCAGTTCTTC
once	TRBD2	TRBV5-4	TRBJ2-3	CASSLAWEGGDTQYF	TGTGCCAGCAGCTTGGCGTGGGAGGGCGGAGATACGCAGTATTTT
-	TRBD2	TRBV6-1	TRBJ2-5	CASSDGGSISETQYF	TGTGCCAGCAGTGATGGCGGGAGTATATCGGAGACCCAGTACTTC
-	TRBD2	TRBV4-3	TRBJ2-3	CASSQVRAGGQADTQYF	TGCGCCAGCAGCCAAGTTAGGGCGGGAGGGCAGGCAGATACGCAGTATTTT
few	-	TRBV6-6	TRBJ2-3	CASRTPPGGEGNTQYF	TGTGCCAGCAGAACCCCCCCCGGGGGAGAAGGAAATACGCAGTATTTT
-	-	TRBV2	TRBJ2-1	CASSGDFLQFF	TGTGCCAGCAGTGGGGACTTCCTGCAGTTCTTC
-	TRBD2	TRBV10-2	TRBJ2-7	CASSPLAGGLGEQYF	TGCGCCAGCAGCCCACTAGCGGGTGGGCTAGGCGAGCAGTACTTC